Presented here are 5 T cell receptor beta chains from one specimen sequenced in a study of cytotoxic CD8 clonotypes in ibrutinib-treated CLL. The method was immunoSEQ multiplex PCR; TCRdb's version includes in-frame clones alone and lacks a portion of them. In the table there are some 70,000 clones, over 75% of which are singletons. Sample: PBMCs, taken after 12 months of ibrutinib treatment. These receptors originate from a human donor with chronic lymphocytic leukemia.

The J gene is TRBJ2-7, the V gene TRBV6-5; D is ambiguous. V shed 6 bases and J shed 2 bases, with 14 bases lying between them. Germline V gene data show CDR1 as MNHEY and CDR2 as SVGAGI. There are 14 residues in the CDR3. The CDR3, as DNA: TGTGCCAGCAGATCCAACCCTGTACCCTACGAGCAGTACTTC. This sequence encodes CASRSNPVPYEQYF.

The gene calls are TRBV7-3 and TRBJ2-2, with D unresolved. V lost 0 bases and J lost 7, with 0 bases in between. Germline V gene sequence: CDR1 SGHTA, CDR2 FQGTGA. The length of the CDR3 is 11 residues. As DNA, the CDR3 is TGTGCCAGCAGCTTAACCGGGGAGCTGTTTTTT. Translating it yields CASSLTGELFF.

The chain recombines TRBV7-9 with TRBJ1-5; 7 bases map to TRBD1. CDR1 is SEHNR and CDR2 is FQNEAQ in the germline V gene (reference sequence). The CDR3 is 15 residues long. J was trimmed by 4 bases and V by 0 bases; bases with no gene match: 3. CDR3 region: CASSLAGTENQPQHF. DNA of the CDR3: TGTGCCAGCAGCTTAGCCGGGACAGAGAATCAGCCCCAGCATTTT.

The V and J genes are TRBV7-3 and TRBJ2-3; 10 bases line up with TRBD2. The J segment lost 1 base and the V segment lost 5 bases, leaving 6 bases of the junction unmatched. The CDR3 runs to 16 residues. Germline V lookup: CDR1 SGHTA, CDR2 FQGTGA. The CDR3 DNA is TGTGCCAGCAGCCCTTCTAGCGGGAGCGGCACAGATACGCAGTATTTT. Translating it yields CASSPSSGSGTDTQYF.

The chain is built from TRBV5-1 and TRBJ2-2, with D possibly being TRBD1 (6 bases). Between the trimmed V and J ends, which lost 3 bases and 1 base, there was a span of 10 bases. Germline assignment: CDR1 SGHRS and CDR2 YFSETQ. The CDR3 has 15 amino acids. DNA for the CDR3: TGCGCCAGCAGCTCACAGGGAAAGAACACCGGGGAGCTGTTTTTT. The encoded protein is CASSSQGKNTGELFF.